The sequence of this T cell receptor (beta chain) was determined in a study of T cell changes during pregnancy in multiple sclerosis (dated by TCRdb to the late 2010s). General notes on the study: The study examined how the T cell repertoire changed over the course of pregnancy in women with multiple sclerosis.

V sheds 3 bases and J sheds 4 bases, leaving 15 bases between their ends. The CDR3 holds 16 amino acids from the cysteine to the phenylalanine. The retained sequence is limited to the CDR3, 48 bases, with the frame set at the first base. CDR1 and CDR2 are read off the germline V gene as MRHNA and SNTAGT. This clone is medium-sized (0.01 to 0.1%) in its sample. Which antigen it targets is not known. Per-nucleotide qualities are absent, and no much larger clonotype sits a single base away. Library method: the immunoSEQ multiplex PCR assay. Not all clones reach the TCRdb copy of this immuneACCESS table, which keeps in-frame sequences only. Checked studies attribute under half of the gap to unresolved V genes and leave the rest unexplained. This sample holds fewer than 65,000 clones; 92% were observed only once. The ten largest clones represent 0.39% of the sample.

The receptor chain draws on TRBV6-4 and TRBJ2-2; the D segment could be TRBD1, given 5 matching bases. This material consisted of CD4+ T cells from peripheral blood mononuclear cells, taken after pregnancy. The sequence derives from a female donor with multiple sclerosis, enrolled in a pregnancy study. The nucleotide sequence reads as follows: TGTGCCAGCAGTGAAAACCCCAGGGTACGCACCGGGGAGCTGTTTTTT. Its translation is CASSENPRVRTGELFF.